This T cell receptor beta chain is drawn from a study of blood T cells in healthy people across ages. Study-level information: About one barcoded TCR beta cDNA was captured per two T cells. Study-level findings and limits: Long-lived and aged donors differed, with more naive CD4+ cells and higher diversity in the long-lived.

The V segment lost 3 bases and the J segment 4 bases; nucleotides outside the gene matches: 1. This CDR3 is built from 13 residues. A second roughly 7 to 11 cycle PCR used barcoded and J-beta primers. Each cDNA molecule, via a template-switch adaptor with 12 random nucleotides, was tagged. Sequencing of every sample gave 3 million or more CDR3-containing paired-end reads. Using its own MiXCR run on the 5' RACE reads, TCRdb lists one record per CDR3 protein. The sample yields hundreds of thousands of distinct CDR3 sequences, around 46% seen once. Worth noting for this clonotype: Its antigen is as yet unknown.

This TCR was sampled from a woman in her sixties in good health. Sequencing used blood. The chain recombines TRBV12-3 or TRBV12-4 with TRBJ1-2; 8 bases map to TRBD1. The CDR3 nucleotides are TGTGCCAGCAGTTTTGACAGGGGCTATGGCTACACCTTC. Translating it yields CASSFDRGYGYTF.